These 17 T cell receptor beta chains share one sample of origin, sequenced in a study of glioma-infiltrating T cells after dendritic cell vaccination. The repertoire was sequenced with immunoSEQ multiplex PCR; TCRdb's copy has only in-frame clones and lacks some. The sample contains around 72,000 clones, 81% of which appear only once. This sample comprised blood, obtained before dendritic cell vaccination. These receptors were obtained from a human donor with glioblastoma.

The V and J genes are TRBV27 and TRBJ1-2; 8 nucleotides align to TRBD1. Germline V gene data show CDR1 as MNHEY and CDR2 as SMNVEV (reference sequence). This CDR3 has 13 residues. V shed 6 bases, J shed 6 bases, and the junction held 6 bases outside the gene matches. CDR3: CASSLQGEHGYTF. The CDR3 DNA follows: TGTGCCAGCAGCTTACAGGGGGAACATGGCTACACCTTC.

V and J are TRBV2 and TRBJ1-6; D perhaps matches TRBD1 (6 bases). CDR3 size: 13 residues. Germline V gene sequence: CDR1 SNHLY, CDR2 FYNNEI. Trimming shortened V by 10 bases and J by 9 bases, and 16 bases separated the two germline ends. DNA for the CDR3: TGTGCCACCAGAGAGGGGGTCGGTTCACCCCTCCACTTT. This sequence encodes CATREGVGSPLHF.

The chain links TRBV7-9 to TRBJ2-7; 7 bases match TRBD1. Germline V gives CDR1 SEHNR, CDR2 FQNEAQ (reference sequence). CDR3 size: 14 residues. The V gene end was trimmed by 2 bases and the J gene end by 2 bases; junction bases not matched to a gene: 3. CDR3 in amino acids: CASSLPQGTYEQYF. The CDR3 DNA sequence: TGTGCCAGCAGCTTACCACAGGGGACCTACGAGCAGTACTTC.

CDR3 in amino acids: CASSLGGTATNEKLFF. The CDR3 DNA reads as TGTGCCAGCAGCTTGGGCGGGACAGCAACTAATGAAAAACTGTTTTTT. The chain is built from TRBV5-4 and TRBJ1-4; 7 nucleotides match TRBD1. Losses at the gene ends were 0 bases for V and 0 bases for J; bases not matched to a gene: 2. Germline V gene lookup returns CDR1 SGHNT and CDR2 YYREEE (reference sequence). The CDR3 length is 16 residues.

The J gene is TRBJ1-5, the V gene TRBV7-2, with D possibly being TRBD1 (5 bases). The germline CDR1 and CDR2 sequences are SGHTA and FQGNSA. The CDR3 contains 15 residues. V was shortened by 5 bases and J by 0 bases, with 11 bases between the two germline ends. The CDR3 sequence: CASSADSHSNQPQHF. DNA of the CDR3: TGTGCCAGCAGCGCCGACAGTCATAGCAATCAGCCCCAGCATTTT. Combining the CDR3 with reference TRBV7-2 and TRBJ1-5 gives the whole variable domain GAGVSQSPSNKVTEKGKDVELRCDPISGHTALYWYRQSLGQGLEFLIYFQGNSAPDKSGLPSDRFSAERTGGSVSTLTIQRTQQEDSAVYLCASSADSHSNQPQHFGDGTRLSIL.

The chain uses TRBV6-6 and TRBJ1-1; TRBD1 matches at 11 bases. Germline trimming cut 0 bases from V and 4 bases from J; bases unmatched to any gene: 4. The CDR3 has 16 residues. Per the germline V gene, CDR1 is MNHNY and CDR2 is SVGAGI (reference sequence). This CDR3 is CASSYSGDRGSTEAFF. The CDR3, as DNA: TGTGCCAGCAGTTACTCGGGGGACAGGGGGAGCACTGAAGCTTTCTTT.

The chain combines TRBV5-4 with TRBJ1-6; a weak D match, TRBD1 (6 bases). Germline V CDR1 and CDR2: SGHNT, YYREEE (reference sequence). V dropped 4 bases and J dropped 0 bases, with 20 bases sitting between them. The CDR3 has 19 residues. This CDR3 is CASSRALQGPSSYNSPLHF. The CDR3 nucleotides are TGTGCCAGCAGCCGTGCCCTACAGGGCCCAAGCTCCTATAATTCACCCCTCCACTTT.

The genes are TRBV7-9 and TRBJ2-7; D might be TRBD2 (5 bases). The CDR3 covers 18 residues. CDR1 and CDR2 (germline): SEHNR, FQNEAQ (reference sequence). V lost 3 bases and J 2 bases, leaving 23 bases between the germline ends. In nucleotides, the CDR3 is TGTGCCAGCAGCTTTAGCTACGAGTTGAGGGCCAGCCCCTACGAGCAGTACTTC. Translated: CASSFSYELRASPYEQYF.

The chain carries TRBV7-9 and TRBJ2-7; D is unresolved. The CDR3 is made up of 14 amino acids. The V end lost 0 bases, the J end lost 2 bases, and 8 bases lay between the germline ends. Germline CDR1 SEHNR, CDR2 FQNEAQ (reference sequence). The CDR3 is CASSLAGNTYEQYF. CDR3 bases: TGTGCCAGCAGCTTAGCGGGCAACACCTACGAGCAGTACTTC.

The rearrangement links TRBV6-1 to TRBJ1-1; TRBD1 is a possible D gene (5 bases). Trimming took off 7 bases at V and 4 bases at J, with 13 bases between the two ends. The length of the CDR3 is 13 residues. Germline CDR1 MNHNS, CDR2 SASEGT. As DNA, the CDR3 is TGTGCCAGCACCGCACCCGGGGGCACTGAAGCTTTCTTT. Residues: CASTAPGGTEAFF.

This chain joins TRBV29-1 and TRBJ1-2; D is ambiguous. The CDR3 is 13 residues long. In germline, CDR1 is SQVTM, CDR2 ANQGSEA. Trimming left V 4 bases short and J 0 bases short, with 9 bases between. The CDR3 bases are TGCAGCGTTGGATTGCAGGCTAACTATGGCTACACCTTC. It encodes CSVGLQANYGYTF.

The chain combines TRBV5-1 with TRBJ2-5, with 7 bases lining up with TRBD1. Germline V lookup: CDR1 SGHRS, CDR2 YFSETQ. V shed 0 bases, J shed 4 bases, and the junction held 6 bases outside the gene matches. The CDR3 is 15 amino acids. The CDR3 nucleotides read TGCGCCAGCAGCTTGGAAGGGGGCGAAGCAGAGACCCAGTACTTC. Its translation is CASSLEGGEAETQYF.

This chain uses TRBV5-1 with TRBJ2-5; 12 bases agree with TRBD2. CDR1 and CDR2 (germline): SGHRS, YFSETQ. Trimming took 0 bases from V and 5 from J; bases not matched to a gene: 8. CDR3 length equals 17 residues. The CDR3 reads CASSLGSSGGARETQYF. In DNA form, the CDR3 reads TGCGCCAGCAGCTTGGGGTCTAGCGGGGGGGCCAGGGAGACCCAGTACTTC.

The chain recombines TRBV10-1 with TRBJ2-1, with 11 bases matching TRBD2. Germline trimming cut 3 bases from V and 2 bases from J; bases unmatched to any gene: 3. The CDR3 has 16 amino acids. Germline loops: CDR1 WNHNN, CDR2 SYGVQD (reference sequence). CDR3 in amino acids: CASSELAGVTYNEQFF. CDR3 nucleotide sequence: TGCGCCAGCAGTGAACTAGCGGGGGTCACCTACAATGAGCAGTTCTTC.

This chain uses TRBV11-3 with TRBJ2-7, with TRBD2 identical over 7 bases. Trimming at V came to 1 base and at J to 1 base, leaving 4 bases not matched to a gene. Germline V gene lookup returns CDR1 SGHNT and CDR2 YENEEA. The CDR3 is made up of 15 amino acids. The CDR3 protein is CASSLGPSGSYEQYF. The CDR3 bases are TGTGCCAGCAGCTTAGGGCCTAGCGGTTCCTACGAGCAGTACTTC.

This CDR3 is CASSKGQGGESLYQETQYF. The CDR3 DNA reads TGTGCCAGCAGTAAGGGACAGGGTGGTGAATCTTTGTACCAAGAGACCCAGTACTTC. This rearrangement joins TRBV13 to TRBJ2-5; 9 nucleotides agree with TRBD1. The CDR3 is 19 residues long. CDR1 is PRHDT, CDR2 FYEKMQ, per germline (reference sequence). The V gene end was trimmed by 6 bases and the J gene end by 0 bases; junction bases not matched to a gene: 17. Filled out from reference TRBV13 and TRBJ2-5, the complete variable domain reads AAGVIQSPRHLIKEKRETATLKCYPIPRHDTVYWYQQGPGQDPQFLISFYEKMQSDKGSIPDRFSAQQFSDYHSELNMSSLELGDSALYFCASSKGQGGESLYQETQYFGPGTRLLVL.

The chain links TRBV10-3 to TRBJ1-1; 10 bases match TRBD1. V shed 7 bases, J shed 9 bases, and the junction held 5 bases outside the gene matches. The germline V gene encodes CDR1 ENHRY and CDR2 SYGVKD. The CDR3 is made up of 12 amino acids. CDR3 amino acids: CAITTGGGQAFF. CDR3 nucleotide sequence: TGTGCCATCACGACAGGGGGCGGACAAGCTTTCTTT.